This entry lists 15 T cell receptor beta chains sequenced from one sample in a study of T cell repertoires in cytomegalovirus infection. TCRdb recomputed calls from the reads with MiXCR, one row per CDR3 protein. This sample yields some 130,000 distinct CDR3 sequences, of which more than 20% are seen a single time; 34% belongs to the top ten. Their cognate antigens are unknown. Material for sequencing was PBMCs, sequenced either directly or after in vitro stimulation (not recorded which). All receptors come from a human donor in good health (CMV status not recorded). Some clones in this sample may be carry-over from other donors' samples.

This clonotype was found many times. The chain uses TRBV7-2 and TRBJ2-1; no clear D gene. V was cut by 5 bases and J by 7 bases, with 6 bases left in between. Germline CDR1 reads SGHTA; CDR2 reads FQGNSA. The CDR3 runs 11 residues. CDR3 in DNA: TGTGCCAGCAGCCAAGATAATGAGCAGTTCTTC. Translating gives CASSQDNEQFF.

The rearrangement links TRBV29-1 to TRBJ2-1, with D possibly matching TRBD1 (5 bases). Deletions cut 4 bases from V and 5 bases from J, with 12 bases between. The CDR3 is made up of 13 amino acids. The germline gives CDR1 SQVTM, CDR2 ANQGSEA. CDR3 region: CSVAGRVNNEQFF. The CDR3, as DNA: TGCAGCGTTGCTGGCAGGGTTAACAATGAGCAGTTCTTC.

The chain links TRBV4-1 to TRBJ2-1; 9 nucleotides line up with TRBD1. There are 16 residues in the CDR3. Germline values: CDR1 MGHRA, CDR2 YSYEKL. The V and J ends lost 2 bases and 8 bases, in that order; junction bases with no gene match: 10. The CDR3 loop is CASSQSGTGKFDEQFF. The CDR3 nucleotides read TGCGCCAGCAGCCAATCCGGGACAGGGAAGTTCGATGAGCAGTTCTTC.

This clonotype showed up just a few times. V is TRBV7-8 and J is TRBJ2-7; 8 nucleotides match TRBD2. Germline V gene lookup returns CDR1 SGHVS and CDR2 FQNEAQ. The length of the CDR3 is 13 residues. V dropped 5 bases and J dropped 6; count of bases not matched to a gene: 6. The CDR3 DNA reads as TGTGCCAGCAGCGCCTCGGGGACTAGCGAGCAGTACGTC. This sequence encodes CASSASGTSEQYV.

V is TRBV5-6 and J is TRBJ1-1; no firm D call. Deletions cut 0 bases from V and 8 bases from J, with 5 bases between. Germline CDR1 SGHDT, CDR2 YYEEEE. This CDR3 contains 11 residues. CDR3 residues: CASSLEGEAFF. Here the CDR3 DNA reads TGTGCCAGCAGCTTGGAGGGCGAAGCTTTCTTT.

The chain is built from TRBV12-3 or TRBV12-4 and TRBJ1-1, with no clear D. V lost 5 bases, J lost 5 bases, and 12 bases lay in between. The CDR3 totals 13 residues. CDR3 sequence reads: CASSPTAGTEAFF. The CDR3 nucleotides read TGTGCCAGCAGTCCGACTGCGGGGACTGAAGCTTTCTTT.

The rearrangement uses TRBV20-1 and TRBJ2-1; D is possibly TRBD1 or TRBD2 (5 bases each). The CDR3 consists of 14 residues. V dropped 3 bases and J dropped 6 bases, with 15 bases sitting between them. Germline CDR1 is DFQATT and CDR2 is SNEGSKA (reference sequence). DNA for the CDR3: TGCAGTGCTAGCCGGGGCCTCCGTCCCAATGAGCAGTTCTTC. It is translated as CSASRGLRPNEQFF.

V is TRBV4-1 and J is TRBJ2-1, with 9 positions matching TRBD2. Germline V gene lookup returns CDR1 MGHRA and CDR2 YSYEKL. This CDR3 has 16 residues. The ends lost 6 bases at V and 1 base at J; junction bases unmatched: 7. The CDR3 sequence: CASSRLAGVSYNEQFF. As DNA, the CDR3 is TGCGCCAGCAGTCGATTAGCGGGAGTTTCCTACAATGAGCAGTTCTTC.

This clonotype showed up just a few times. The CDR3 loop reads CASSLLTGSAEAFF. The DNA for the CDR3 is TGTGCCAGCAGTTTGCTCACAGGGAGCGCTGAAGCTTTCTTT. The rearrangement uses TRBV7-2 and TRBJ1-1, with D possibly matching TRBD1 (6 bases). Trimming removed 6 bases from V and 6 bases from J, with 17 bases in between. There are 14 residues in the CDR3. Germline V gene lookup returns CDR1 SGHTA and CDR2 FQGNSA.

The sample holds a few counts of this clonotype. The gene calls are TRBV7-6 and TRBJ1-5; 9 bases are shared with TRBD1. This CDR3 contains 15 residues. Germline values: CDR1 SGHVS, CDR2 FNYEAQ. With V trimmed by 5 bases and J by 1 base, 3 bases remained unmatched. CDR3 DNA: TGTGCCAGCAGCAACGACAGGGGGAGCAATCAGCCCCAGCATTTT. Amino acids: CASSNDRGSNQPQHF.

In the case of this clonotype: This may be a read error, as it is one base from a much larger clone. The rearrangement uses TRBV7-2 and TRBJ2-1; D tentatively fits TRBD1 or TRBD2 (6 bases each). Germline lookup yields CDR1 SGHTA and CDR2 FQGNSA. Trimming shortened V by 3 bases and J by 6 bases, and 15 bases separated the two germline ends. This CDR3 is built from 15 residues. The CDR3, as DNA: TGTGCCAGCAGCTTTACCTCGGAGGGGGTCAATGAGCAGTTCTTC. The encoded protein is CASSFTSEGVNEQFF. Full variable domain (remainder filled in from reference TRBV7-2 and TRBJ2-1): GAGVSQSPSNKVTEKGKDVELRCDPISGHTALYWYRQSLGQGLEFLIYFQGNSAPDKSGLPSDRFSAERTGGSVSTLTIQRTQQEDSAVYLCASSFTSEGVNEQFFGPGTRLTVL.

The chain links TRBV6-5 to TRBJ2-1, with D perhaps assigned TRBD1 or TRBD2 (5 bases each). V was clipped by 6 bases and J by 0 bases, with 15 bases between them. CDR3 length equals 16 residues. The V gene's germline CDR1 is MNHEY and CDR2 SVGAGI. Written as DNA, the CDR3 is TGTGCCAGCAGGGCCTCGCCAGGGAGCTCCTACAATGAGCAGTTCTTC. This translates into CASRASPGSSYNEQFF.

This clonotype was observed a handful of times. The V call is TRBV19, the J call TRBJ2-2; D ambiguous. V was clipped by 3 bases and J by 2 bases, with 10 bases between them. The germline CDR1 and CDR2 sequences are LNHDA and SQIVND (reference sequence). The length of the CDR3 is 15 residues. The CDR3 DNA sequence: TGTGCCAGTAGTATTGCGACTGATAACACCGGGGAGCTGTTTTTT. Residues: CASSIATDNTGELFF.

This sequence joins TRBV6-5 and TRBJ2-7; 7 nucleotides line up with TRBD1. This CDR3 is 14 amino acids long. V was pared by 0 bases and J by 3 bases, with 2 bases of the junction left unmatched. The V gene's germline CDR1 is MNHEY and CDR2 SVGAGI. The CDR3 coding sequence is TGTGCCAGCAGTTACTCCGCAGGGGGCTACGAGCAGTACTTC. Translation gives CASSYSAGGYEQYF.

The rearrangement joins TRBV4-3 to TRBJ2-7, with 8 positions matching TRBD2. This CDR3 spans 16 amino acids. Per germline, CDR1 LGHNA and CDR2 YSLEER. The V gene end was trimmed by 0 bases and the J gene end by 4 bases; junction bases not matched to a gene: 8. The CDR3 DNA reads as TGCGCCAGCAGCCAAGATAACTACGGGAGGGCTTACGAGCAGTACTTC. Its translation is CASSQDNYGRAYEQYF.